A selection of T cell receptor beta chains follows, all from one sample in a study of cytomegalovirus exposure and HLA in healthy donors. The protocol was immunoSEQ multiplex PCR, while the TCRdb copy is restricted to in-frame clones and leaves out a portion. The repertoire has 100,000 to 150,000 clones, approximately 81% of them found once; the top ten carry about 0.63%. Sequencing input: PBMCs. The receptor source for this set is a man aged 18 to 29 in good health and CMV-seronegative. Both conserved end residues are part of each CDR3. A D gene is named only where the DNA matches it firmly. Expanded clones are given a class, and other clones once, few, many or no size at all.

>TRBJ2-2|few|TRBV5-4|TRBD1|16
CASSLWTGAVTGELFF
TGTGCCAGCAGCCTGTGGACAGGAGCGGTAACCGGGGAGCTGTTTTTT
>TRBJ1-5|.|TRBV9|.|15
CASSEQGNSNQPQHF
TGTGCCAGCAGCGAACAGGGAAATAGCAATCAGCCCCAGCATTTT
>TRBJ2-1|.|TRBV6-1|TRBD1|12
CASSETGGEQFF
TGTGCCAGCAGTGAGACAGGGGGCGAGCAGTTCTTC
>TRBJ2-2|once|TRBV6-5|.|14
CASTPPTGFGELFF
TGTGCCAGCACCCCCCCCACAGGGTTCGGGGAGCTGTTTTTT
>TRBJ2-5|.|TRBV5-1|.|13
CASSFGSEETQYF
TGCGCCAGCAGCTTCGGGTCGGAAGAGACCCAGTACTTC
>TRBJ2-3|.|TRBV6-5|.|13
CASTFPGTDTQYF
TGTGCCAGCACTTTCCCCGGGACAGATACGCAGTATTTT
>TRBJ2-7|.|TRBV2|.|15
CASSEVASELGEQYF
TGTGCCAGCAGTGAAGTGGCCAGCGAGCTGGGCGAGCAGTACTTC
>TRBJ1-5|.|TRBV2|.|14
CASRYGIGNQPQHF
TGTGCCAGCAGGTACGGGATAGGCAATCAGCCCCAGCATTTT
>TRBJ2-7|.|TRBV27|.|14
CASSARGRTYEQYF
TGTGCCAGCAGTGCCCGTGGCAGGACCTACGAGCAGTACTTC
>TRBJ2-5|few|TRBV4-3|.|14
CASSQQLARETQYF
TGCGCCAGCAGCCAACAGCTAGCACGGGAGACCCAGTACTTC
>TRBJ2-7|.|TRBV30|.|14
CACVSRTGSYEQYF
TGTGCCTGCGTCTCTCGCACGGGGTCCTACGAGCAGTACTTC
>TRBJ1-4|.|TRBV6-1|TRBD1|14
CASSDTGESEKLFF
TGTGCCAGCAGTGACACAGGGGAGAGTGAAAAACTGTTTTTT
>TRBJ1-1|.|TRBV7-9|.|14
CASSFSAVHLGPFF
TGTGCCAGCAGCTTTTCGGCAGTTCACCTTGGGCCTTTCTTT
>TRBJ1-5|.|TRBV7-9|.|15
CASSLVGEQGEAQHF
TGTGCCAGCAGCTTAGTGGGGGAACAGGGAGAAGCCCAGCATTTT
>TRBJ2-1|.|TRBV9|.|16
CASSVALRPSVGEQFF
TGTGCCAGCAGCGTAGCCTTGCGGCCCTCCGTCGGGGAGCAGTTCTTC
>TRBJ1-2|.|TRBV19|TRBD1|15
CASSLSQGAPYGYTF
TGTGCCAGTTCCTTATCACAGGGGGCCCCCTATGGCTACACCTTC
>TRBJ2-5|.|TRBV10-3|.|14
CAIGPVRDQETQYF
TGTGCCATCGGCCCCGTGAGGGACCAAGAGACCCAGTACTTC
>TRBJ2-7|once|TRBV28|.|21
CASSQKLLGLRVKAVGYEQYF
TGTGCCAGCAGTCAGAAACTGTTGGGGCTCAGGGTTAAGGCTGTTGGATACGAGCAGTACTTC
>TRBJ1-4|.|TRBV2|.|13
CATQQGYGEKLFF
TGTGCCACACAACAGGGTTACGGTGAAAAACTGTTTTTT
>TRBJ2-4|.|TRBV5-1|.|15
CASSLSLSAKNIQYF
TGCGCCAGCAGCTTGTCCCTGTCAGCCAAAAACATTCAGTACTTC
>TRBJ2-7|few|TRBV10-1|.|16
CASSELKQGYGYEQYF
TGCGCCAGCAGTGAACTAAAACAGGGTTATGGCTACGAGCAGTACTTC
>TRBJ2-1|.|TRBV5-6|TRBD1|14
CASSRDSGLSEQFF
TGTGCCAGCAGCCGGGACAGCGGTCTTAGTGAGCAGTTCTTC
>TRBJ1-6|.|TRBV9|TRBD1|15
CASSSRTGEWSPLHF
TGTGCCAGCAGCTCCCGGACAGGGGAATGGTCACCCCTCCACTTT
>TRBJ2-7|.|TRBV29-1|.|17
CSVVSGKNRGPRYEQYF
TGCAGCGTTGTTAGCGGAAAAAACAGGGGCCCGAGGTACGAGCAGTACTTC
>TRBJ1-2|.|TRBV4-1|.|15
CASEIARWGRGGYTF
TGCGCCAGCGAGATAGCCAGATGGGGGCGCGGTGGCTACACCTTC
>TRBJ2-6|.|TRBV25-1|.|16
CASSGRDFSGANVLTF
TGTGCCAGCAGTGGTCGGGATTTCTCTGGGGCCAACGTCCTGACTTTC
>TRBJ1-2|few|TRBV30|.|12
CAWSVGGHGYTF
TGTGCCTGGAGTGTGGGAGGGCATGGCTACACCTTC
>TRBJ2-2|.|TRBV11-2|.|16
CASSPRTQGGTGELFF
TGTGCCAGCAGCCCTAGAACACAGGGCGGCACCGGGGAGCTGTTTTTT
>TRBJ1-6|once|TRBV7-9|.|15
CASSFLTGSNSPLHF
TGTGCCAGCAGCTTCCTTACAGGGTCCAATTCACCCCTCCACTTT
>TRBJ1-2|once|TRBV4-3|TRBD1|14
CASSQADRDYGYTF
TGCGCCAGCAGCCAAGCTGACAGGGACTATGGCTACACCTTC
>TRBJ2-7|.|TRBV27|.|13
CASGGQISYEQYF
TGTGCCAGCGGAGGACAGATCTCCTACGAGCAGTACTTC
>TRBJ2-7|.|TRBV10-1|TRBD2|11
CASGDYYEQYF
TGCGCCAGCGGGGACTATTACGAGCAGTACTTC
>TRBJ2-2|.|TRBV29-1|.|12
CSVVKGTGELFF
TGCAGCGTTGTCAAGGGGACCGGGGAGCTGTTTTTT
>TRBJ2-1|.|TRBV10-1|TRBD1|16
CASSDAGQGFHNEQFF
TGCGCCAGCAGTGACGCGGGACAGGGGTTCCACAATGAGCAGTTCTTC
>TRBJ2-3|.|TRBV30|TRBD2|17
CAWSVGLAGASTDTQYF
TGTGCCTGGAGTGTTGGACTAGCGGGGGCAAGCACAGATACGCAGTATTTT
>TRBJ2-7|.|TRBV4-3|TRBD1|14
CASSPRDSSYEQYF
TGCGCCAGCAGCCCGAGGGACAGCTCCTACGAGCAGTACTTC
>TRBJ1-3|.|TRBV7-2|TRBD1|16
CASSRRWTGSGNTIYF
TGTGCCAGCAGCCGCCGATGGACAGGATCTGGAAACACCATATATTTT
>TRBJ1-5|.|TRBV28|.|18
CASSLVQGGRSRLSPQHF
TGTGCCAGCAGTTTGGTTCAGGGAGGGAGAAGTAGGTTATCGCCCCAGCATTTT
>TRBJ1-2|.|TRBV30|.|12
CAWSAGNYGYTF
TGTGCCTGGAGTGCAGGGAACTATGGCTACACCTTC
>TRBJ2-3|.|TRBV4-1|TRBD2|16
CASSQGEGTTTDTQYF
TGCGCCAGCAGCCAAGGCGAAGGGACTACGACAGATACGCAGTATTTT
>TRBJ2-2|.|TRBV29-1|TRBD1|15
CSVEVGQPNTGELFF
TGCAGCGTTGAAGTGGGACAGCCGAACACCGGGGAGCTGTTTTTT
>TRBJ1-2|few|TRBV27|.|13
CASSFRGTYGYTF
TGTGCCAGCAGTTTTAGGGGGACCTATGGCTACACCTTC
>TRBJ1-2|.|TRBV7-9|.|12
CSSSPRNYGYTF
TGTTCCAGCAGCCCCCGGAACTATGGCTACACCTTC
>TRBJ2-5|.|TRBV28|.|15
CASSLYWAAQETQYF
TGTGCCAGCAGTTTATATTGGGCAGCCCAAGAGACCCAGTACTTC
>TRBJ1-6|.|TRBV5-4|.|18
CASSFLKEKISYNSPLHF
TGTGCCAGCAGCTTTCTTAAAGAGAAGATTTCCTATAATTCACCCCTCCACTTT
>TRBJ2-2|.|TRBV7-6|.|16
CASSPKTGPPSGELFF
TGTGCCAGCAGCCCGAAGACAGGCCCCCCGAGCGGGGAGCTGTTTTTT
>TRBJ2-5|.|TRBV27|TRBD1|14
CASSLDRGSETQYF
TGTGCCAGCAGTTTAGACAGGGGAAGCGAGACCCAGTACTTC
>TRBJ1-2|.|TRBV27|TRBD1|15
CASSTRQGASYGYTF
TGTGCCAGCAGTACCCGACAGGGGGCGAGCTATGGCTACACCTTC
>TRBJ1-2|.|TRBV29-1|.|13
CSVVDYINGGYTF
TGCAGCGTTGTAGACTACATAAACGGGGGCTACACCTTC
>TRBJ1-1|.|TRBV28|TRBD1|15
CASSSPTGGATEAFF
TGTGCCAGCAGTTCCCCGACAGGGGGGGCCACTGAAGCTTTCTTT
>TRBJ2-7|.|TRBV28|TRBD1|13
CASSPGQGYEQYF
TGTGCCAGCAGCCCGGGACAGGGGTACGAGCAGTACTTC
>TRBJ2-1|.|TRBV11-3|TRBD1|15
CASSSWDRGNNEQFF
TGTGCCAGCAGCTCCTGGGACAGGGGGAACAATGAGCAGTTCTTC